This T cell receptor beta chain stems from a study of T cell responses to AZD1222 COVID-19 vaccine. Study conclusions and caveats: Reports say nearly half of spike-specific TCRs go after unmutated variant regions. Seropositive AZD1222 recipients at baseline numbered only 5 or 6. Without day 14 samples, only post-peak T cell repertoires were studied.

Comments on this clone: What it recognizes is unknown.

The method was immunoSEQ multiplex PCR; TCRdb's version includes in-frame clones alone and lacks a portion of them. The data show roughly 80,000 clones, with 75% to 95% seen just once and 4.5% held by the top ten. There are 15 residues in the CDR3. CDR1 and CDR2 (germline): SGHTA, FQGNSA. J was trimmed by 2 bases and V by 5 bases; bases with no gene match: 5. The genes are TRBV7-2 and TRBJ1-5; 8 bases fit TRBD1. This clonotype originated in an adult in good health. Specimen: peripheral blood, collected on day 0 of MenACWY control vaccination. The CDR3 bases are TGTGCCAGCAGCCTAGACAGGGGACGCAATCAGCCCCAGCATTTT. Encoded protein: CASSLDRGRNQPQHF.